This TCR beta chain derives from a study of STAT3 mutations in large granular lymphocyte leukemia (dated by TCRdb to about 2019). Background for the entire study: Canonical activating STAT3 mutations were detected in roughly half of the longitudinally sequenced T-LGLL patients. More than half of T-LGLL patients received one or more immunosuppressive therapy regimens, with hematologic response in around 40% of those treated. Patients with T-cell large granular lymphocyte leukemia underwent serial deep sequencing of TCRbeta CDR3 and STAT3 to reconstruct clonal hierarchy and dynamics. About 19 representative T-LGLL cases were selected from an initial cohort of approximately 200 LGL patients for longitudinal TCRbeta and STAT3 sequencing. As controls, the study also included longitudinal sequencing of two patients with natural killer LGL leukemia. On average, sequencing was done at around 4 time points per patient, with the number of samplings ranging from 2 to 8.

Comments on this clone: Which antigen it targets is not known. Base quality data are lacking; no much larger clone is found one base away.

Findings and caveats that apply to the study as a whole: Several patients had a dominant TCR clone burden greater than the STAT3 mutant burden, which suggests that the STAT3 mutation arose secondarily within a clone that had already expanded. At least one immunodominant TCRbeta clonotype was present in every T-LGLL patient, and multiple immunodominant subclonotypes appeared in about half of the T-LGLL patients. Because no samples were available when a clone first appeared, clonal expansion was inferred from samplings taken at other points. The linking of therapy response to changes in TCR clonal burden was complicated by variable intervals between samplings and differing treatment regimens. In 6 of 18 patients, TCR clonotype switching occurred after therapy, and every newly emerging clone was STAT3 wild type. Because codominant clonotypes persisted in some patients, a small but highly pathogenic clone may have been missed.

DNA was extracted from blood mononuclear cells, with the same DNA used for both TCR and STAT3 sequencing. Deletion took 10 bases off V and 2 bases off J, with a span of 18 bases between the germline ends. The germline V gene specifies MGHDK as CDR1 and SYGVNS as CDR2. The CDR3, from cysteine to phenylalanine, totals 14 residues. Of the read, only the CDR3 DNA is kept; its 42 bases are in frame from base 1. TCRbeta libraries were sequenced on an Illumina MiSeq, averaging around 38,000 productive templates per sample. Multiplex PCR amplification was used to generate TCRbeta CDR3 libraries with the immunoSEQ assay. In the authors' own workflow: Following a previously defined approach, repertoire diversity was calculated, and values close to 0 point to extremely monoclonal samples. TCRdb took this table from immuneACCESS and kept in-frame rearrangements with V and J called. Such tables lack part of the clones; where checked against another copy, unresolved V genes explain under half of the gap, and the rest is unexplained. V and J calls and clone size come straight from that table; D and trimming were deduced from the DNA. Within this sample are 950 to 1,300 clones, with about 48% of them counted one time only. The ten largest clones take up around 50% of the sample.

The chain was built from TRBV25-1 and TRBJ2-7; matching of 6 bases hints at TRBD1 as the D gene. The origin of this receptor is a male patient between 50 and 60 years old with T-cell large granular lymphocyte leukemia. Some clones in this sample may be carry-over from other donors' samples. The age is the age at diagnosis. The sequenced sample consisted of peripheral blood mononuclear cells. The CDR3 sequence is CATANEGDPYEQYF. The DNA sequence reads TGTGCCACTGCTAATGAGGGGGACCCCTACGAGCAGTACTTC.